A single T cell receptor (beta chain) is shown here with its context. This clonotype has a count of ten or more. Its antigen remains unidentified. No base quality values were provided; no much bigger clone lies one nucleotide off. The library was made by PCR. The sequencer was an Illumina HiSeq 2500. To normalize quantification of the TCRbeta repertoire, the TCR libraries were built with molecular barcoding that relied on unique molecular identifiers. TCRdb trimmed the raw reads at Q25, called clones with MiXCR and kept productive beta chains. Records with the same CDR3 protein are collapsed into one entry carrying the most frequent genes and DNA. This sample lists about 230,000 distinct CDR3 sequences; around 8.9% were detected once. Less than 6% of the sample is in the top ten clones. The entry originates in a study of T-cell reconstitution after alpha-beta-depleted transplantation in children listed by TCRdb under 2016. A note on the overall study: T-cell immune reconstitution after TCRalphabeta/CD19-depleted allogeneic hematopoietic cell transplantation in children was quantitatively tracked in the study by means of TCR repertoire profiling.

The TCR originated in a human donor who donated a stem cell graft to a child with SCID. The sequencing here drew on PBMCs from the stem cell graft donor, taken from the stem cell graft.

CDR3 region: CASSQGRGEVLYTQYF. The DNA reads as follows: TGCGCCAGCAGCCAAGGTCGAGGGGAGGTTCTATATACCCAGTACTTC. Recombination connected TRBV4-1 to TRBJ2-5; possibly the D gene is TRBD2, per 6 matching bases. The CDR3 runs 16 amino acids, cysteine and phenylalanine included. Only the CDR3 region is kept as DNA, spanning 48 bases read in frame from base 1. V is reduced by 1 base and J by 8 bases, leaving a spacing of 20 bases between them. As encoded in the germline V gene, CDR1 is MGHRA while CDR2 is YSYEKL.